These 11 T cell receptor beta chains were all obtained from the same sample, sequenced in a study of patients and donors after allogeneic stem cell transplantation. Each CDR3 protein is one row after TCRdb ran MiXCR on the RT-PCR reads. Seen here are approximately 200,000 distinct CDR3 sequences, roughly an eighth observed once, and the top ten hold roughly 11%. The sequencing input was blood, either unsorted or a sorted T cell fraction (not recorded which). These receptors came from a human donor who was either an allogeneic HSCT recipient or a stem cell or donor lymphocyte infusion donor (not recorded which). It is not recorded whose cells these are; they may come from a transplant donor.

The V call is TRBV24-1, the J call TRBJ2-5; no clear D. The CDR3 extends over 14 amino acids. Germline V CDR1 and CDR2: KGHDR, SFDVKD. V lost 0 bases, J lost 1 base, and 5 bases lay in between. The CDR3 protein is CATSDLGSQETQYF. In DNA form, the CDR3 reads TGTGCCACCAGTGATTTGGGCAGCCAAGAGACCCAGTACTTC.

Worth noting for this clonotype: Possible read error: a much larger clone is one base away. V gene TRBV7-8 combines with J gene TRBJ2-1; D uncertain. V was clipped by 1 base and J by 6 bases, with 13 bases between them. From germline, CDR1 is SGHVS and CDR2 FQNEAQ. This CDR3 has 15 residues. The CDR3 spells CASSLVATFGNEQFF. CDR3 sequence (DNA): TGTGCCAGCAGCTTAGTGGCTACTTTCGGCAATGAGCAGTTCTTC.

The table lists this clonotype with a few counts. The chain combines TRBV7-3 with TRBJ1-1, with no clear D. The germline V and J ends were trimmed by 0 bases and 0 bases, with 11 bases remaining between them. CDR3 length: 16 residues. Germline V gene data show CDR1 as SGHTA and CDR2 as FQGTGA. CDR3 DNA: TGTGCCAGCAGCTTAACCTCGGCAGCCATGAACACTGAAGCTTTCTTT. Amino acid sequence: CASSLTSAAMNTEAFF. The full variable domain, in which reference TRBV7-3 and TRBJ1-1 provide the parts outside the CDR3, is GAGVSQTPSNKVTEKGKYVELRCDPISGHTALYWYRQSLGQGPEFLIYFQGTGAADDSGLPNDRFFAVRPEGSVSTLKIQRTERGDSAVYLCASSLTSAAMNTEAFFGQGTRLTVV.

This clonotype has ten or more counts. This chain joins TRBV2 and TRBJ2-7; TRBD1 aligns across 10 bases. Germline CDR1 is SNHLY and CDR2 is FYNNEI. V shed 3 bases and J 0 bases; nucleotides not matched to a gene: 5. CDR3 length: 16 residues. The CDR3 DNA follows: TGTGCCAGCAGTGACCCGGGACAGGGGCTCTCCTACGAGCAGTACTTC. Translated, it gives CASSDPGQGLSYEQYF.

In its sample, this clonotype was seen a few times. The J gene is TRBJ2-1, the V gene TRBV5-6; 10 nucleotides match TRBD2. The CDR3 contains 18 residues. V was clipped by 0 bases and J by 7 bases; unmatched bases: 13. The germline CDR1 and CDR2 sequences are SGHDT and YYEEEE. CDR3 sequence reads: CASSLALGERGGSNEQFF. In DNA, the CDR3 is TGTGCCAGCAGCTTGGCCTTAGGGGAGCGGGGGGGTTCAAATGAGCAGTTCTTC.

This chain joins TRBV6-5 and TRBJ2-5; TRBD2 is a possible D gene (7 bases). With 3 bases removed from V and 5 bases from J, the gap between germline ends came to 13 bases. CDR3 length: 14 amino acids. Germline lookup yields CDR1 MNHEY and CDR2 SVGAGI. The CDR3 DNA follows: TGTGCCAGCAGTTATGGGGGGGCTCGGGAGACCCAGTACTTC. It codes for CASSYGGARETQYF.

This clonotype has only a few counts. The chain couples TRBV15 to TRBJ1-3, with 8 nucleotides matching TRBD1. Germline CDR1 reads LNHNV; CDR2 reads YYDKDF (reference sequence). This CDR3 has 16 residues. V dropped 1 base and J dropped 4; count of bases not matched to a gene: 6. The CDR3 spells CATSRAGQGGGNTIYF. CDR3 nucleotide sequence: TGTGCCACCAGCAGAGCCGGACAGGGTGGGGGAAACACCATATATTTT.

The chain is built from TRBV5-6 and TRBJ1-6, with D possibly TRBD1 on 6 matching bases. V lost 4 bases and J lost 13, with 21 bases in between. This CDR3 contains 15 residues. CDR1 and CDR2 from the germline V gene are SGHDT and YYEEEE. In nucleotides, the CDR3 is TGTGCCAGCAGCCAACTCAGGGGTATTCTGGGGCCCCTCCACTTT. It encodes CASSQLRGILGPLHF.

Only a few counts were recorded for this clonotype. The rearrangement links TRBV5-1 to TRBJ1-6; D unresolved. CDR3 size: 15 residues. Trimming pared 4 bases from V and 5 bases from J, leaving 13 bases between. Germline V lookup: CDR1 SGHRS, CDR2 YFSETQ. CDR3 coding DNA: TGCGCCAGCAGCCCACAGTTTATTAATAATTCACCCCTCCACTTT. Encoded protein: CASSPQFINNSPLHF.

This clonotype was seen repeatedly, ten times or more. The chain carries TRBV2 and TRBJ2-3; TRBD2 matches at 9 bases. Germline V gene lookup returns CDR1 SNHLY and CDR2 FYNNEI. This CDR3 is built from 14 residues. The junction had 7 bases not matched to a gene; V was cut back by 6 bases and J by 6 bases. The CDR3 DNA is TGTGCCAGCAGCTTAGCGGGAGCCTTGGATACGCAGTATTTT. Its translation is CASSLAGALDTQYF. Full variable domain (missing parts from reference TRBV2 and TRBJ2-3): EPEVTQTPSHQVTQMGQEVILRCVPISNHLYFYWYRQILGQKVEFLVSFYNNEISEKSEIFDDQFSVERPDGSNFTLKIRSTKLEDSAMYFCASSLAGALDTQYFGPGTRLTVL.

This clonotype appeared many times. The V and J genes are TRBV5-1 and TRBJ2-5; D is ambiguous. Germline lookup yields CDR1 SGHRS and CDR2 YFSETQ. With 0 bases removed from V and 3 bases from J, the gap between germline ends came to 9 bases. This CDR3 has 14 residues. The CDR3 DNA reads TGCGCCAGCAGCTTGGATCGGGCTAAAGAGACCCAGTACTTC. Protein sequence: CASSLDRAKETQYF.